This T cell receptor (beta chain) comes out of a study of blood T cell repertoires in COVID-19. Study overall: COVID-19 samples collected from the United States, Italy and Spain covered acute and convalescent phases.

Original processing methods: It was from reference gene primer amplification that nucleated cell counts were estimated. Generated by immunoSEQ multiplex PCR, the TCRdb table keeps only in-frame clones and is missing some. The DNA was the basis for D and trimming; V, J and clone size are from that table. The table includes some 130,000 clones, about 81% detected once. Germline CDR1 and CDR2: SGHTA and FQGNSA. The CDR3 contains 16 residues. V gave up 5 bases and J gave up 6 bases; unmatched junction bases: 8. Sequenced: peripheral blood. The origin of this receptor is a woman older than 75 with acute or convalescent COVID-19. The rearrangement joins TRBV7-2 to TRBJ2-3; the match to TRBD2 covers 13 bases. The CDR3 spells CASSRTSGGPVDTQYF. The CDR3 DNA reads as TGTGCCAGCAGCCGGACTAGCGGGGGCCCGGTGGATACGCAGTATTTT.